This T cell receptor beta chain was recorded in a study of blood T cell repertoires in COVID-19. The overall study: Whether acute or convalescent, the COVID-19 samples came from the United States, Italy and Spain. In each case, the material was cDNA or gDNA derived from T cells, B-cell-depleted T cells, or PBMCs.

Sequenced by immunoSEQ multiplex PCR; TCRdb stores in-frame clones only, minus some. The sample yields 77,000 or so clones, 75% to 85% seen once. This CDR3 contains 16 residues. V was trimmed by 3 bases and J by 5 bases, leaving 18 bases between them. Germline assignment: CDR1 LNHDA and CDR2 SQIVND (reference sequence). Source material: peripheral blood. The gene calls are TRBV19 and TRBJ2-3; weak D call: TRBD2 (6 bases). This TCR was recovered from a woman aged 60-75 years with acute or convalescent COVID-19. CDR3 sequence (DNA): TGTGCCAGTAGTATGATCGAGGCGGGGAAGGAAGATACGCAGTATTTT. Residues: CASSMIEAGKEDTQYF.